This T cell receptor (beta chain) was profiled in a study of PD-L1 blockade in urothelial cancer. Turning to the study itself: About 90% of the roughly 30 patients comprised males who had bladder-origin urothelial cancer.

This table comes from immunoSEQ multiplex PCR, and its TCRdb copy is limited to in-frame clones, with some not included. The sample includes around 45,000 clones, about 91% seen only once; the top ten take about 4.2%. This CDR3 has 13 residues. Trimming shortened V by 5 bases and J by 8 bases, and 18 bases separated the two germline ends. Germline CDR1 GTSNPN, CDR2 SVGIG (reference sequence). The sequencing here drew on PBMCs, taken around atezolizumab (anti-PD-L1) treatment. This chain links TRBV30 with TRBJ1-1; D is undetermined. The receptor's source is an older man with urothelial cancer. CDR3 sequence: CAWSSRRSAEAFF. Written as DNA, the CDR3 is TGTGCCTGGTCGAGTAGGAGGTCGGCCGAAGCTTTCTTT.